These T cell receptor beta chains were read from a single sample in a study of T cell repertoires in cytomegalovirus infection. These receptors have no identified antigens. Using its own MiXCR run on the reads, TCRdb lists one record per CDR3 protein. The repertoire has a few hundred thousand distinct CDR3 sequences, 40% of them found once; the top ten carry 48%. The sequencing used cultured PBMCs, collected from culture after CMV antigen stimulation. The origin of the receptors is a human donor in good health (CMV status not recorded). Some clones in this sample may be carry-over from other donors' samples. Both conserved end residues are part of each CDR3. A D gene is named only where the DNA matches it firmly.

>TRBV7-2|.
CASSLGRFYNSPLHF
>TRBV4-1|TRBD2
CASSHLLGLAEQETQYF
>TRBV5-1|TRBD1
CASSLRRGRNYRKQYF
>TRBV4-1|.
CASSQELRTDRGNTGELFF
>TRBV7-9|.
CASSLTGHAQETQYF
>TRBV5-1|TRBD1
CASRTGTGANEQYF
>TRBV6-6|.
CASRSGRYTDTQYF
>TRBV24-1|TRBD1
CATSDRQGEYNEQFF
>TRBV10-3|TRBD2
CAISEFAGAEDTQYF
>TRBV7-8|TRBD1
CASSPQGAGTDTQYF
>TRBV12-3/TRBV12-4|.
CASSLILGEAFF
>TRBV7-6|TRBD2
CASSVGTSGSLHEQYF
>TRBV28|TRBD2
CASSLPSGAGETQYF
>TRBV7-9|.
CASSQPKDGRNTIYF
>TRBV11-2|.
CASSLSRTTNTGELFF
>TRBV27|.
CASSLSPTNEKLFF
>TRBV2|.
CASSEEYANEQFF
>TRBV28|.
CASSYKGPDTQYF
>TRBV7-6|TRBD2
CASSLAPKGGETQYF
>TRBV11-2|.
CASSPPLNTDTQYF
>TRBV20-1|TRBD1
CSAYRGETQYF
>TRBV2|TRBD2
CASNLGLARNGELFF
>TRBV12-3/TRBV12-4|.
CASTSRNRDEKLFF
>TRBV9|.
CASSVRARVPDTQYF
>TRBV6-2/TRBV6-3|.
CASSSLGVLGEAFF
>TRBV7-8|.
CASSLGVVRGAKNIQYF
>TRBV7-2|.
CASSQGLPETQYF
>TRBV7-2|TRBD1
CASSSTGTGFEQYF
>TRBV20-1|TRBD2
CSARSGRAGDTQYF
>TRBV5-6|.
CASSPALSTDTQYF
>TRBV2|TRBD1
CASSDREDYGYTF
>TRBV5-1|TRBD1
CASSLGVLGQVF
>TRBV7-8|.
CASSSRALRGNTEAFF
>TRBV7-2|.
CASSLGPLTGELFF
>TRBV6-1|.
CATRWAGETQYF
>TRBV10-3|.
CAINLGVEGDTQYF
>TRBV6-6|TRBD1
CASRTGTGVINGELFF
>TRBV20-1|TRBD1
CSARPVGDRVGSPLHF
>TRBV5-1|.
CASSWDVKNIQYF
>TRBV7-2|TRBD2
CASSPRGLGTQYF
>TRBV6-6|.
CASRKFPGNYGYTF
>TRBV7-6|TRBD2
CASSRGTSGGSEQYF
>TRBV4-2|.
CASSPMDPYNEQFF
>TRBV2|.
CASSGAVNQPQHF
>TRBV4-1|.
CASSQVLAVTNEQFF
>TRBV6-2/TRBV6-3|.
CASSPHLARRGTQYF
>TRBV5-8|.
CASRKRLYYGYTF
>TRBV7-2|.
CASSKNGGLEAFF
>TRBV4-1|TRBD2
CASVSRAGGIDNEQFF
>TRBV12-3/TRBV12-4|TRBD1
CASRNDRGAWDIQYF
>TRBV25-1|TRBD1
CASSPQGATQYF
>TRBV28|TRBD1
CASSLLQGAGTDTQYF
>TRBV7-2|TRBD1
CASSPQGQGYSGYTF
>TRBV5-1|TRBD1
CASSRDRPRNTEAFF
>TRBV7-2|TRBD1
CASSPRGPGQGRAYEQYF
>TRBV12-3/TRBV12-4|TRBD2
CASSTSGSRYEQYF
>TRBV6-5|.
CASMLAPYNEQFF
>TRBV5-1|.
CASSYQTDLLGEQYF
>TRBV4-2|.
CASSQETTAEKLFF
>TRBV7-6|.
CASSFFRTQKSYNEQFF